This TCR beta chain stems from a study of a mutant IDH1 vaccine in newly diagnosed glioma. Study-wide findings and caveats: Pseudoprogression appeared unlinked to shifts in leading peripheral T cell clonotypes.

Turning to this clone: The antigen is undetermined.

The table came from immunoSEQ multiplex PCR; TCRdb's copy has only in-frame clones and leaves some out. The sample has about 50,000 clones, around four fifths seen once. Time point described: week 5, during vaccination. Every vaccine dose comprised 300 ug of mutant IDH1 20-mer peptide plus topical imiquimod. V was clipped by 8 bases and J by 0 bases, with 10 bases between them. The germline CDR1 and CDR2 sequences are GTSNPN and SVGIG (reference sequence). The CDR3 consists of 12 residues. This rearrangement joins TRBV30 to TRBJ1-1; D is uncertain. This sequence was found in a woman aged 45-59 years with glioma. The sequences come from PBMCs, collected from a glioma patient whose treatment included an IDH1 peptide vaccine. The chain's CDR3 is CAGKQMNTEAFF. The CDR3 region has the DNA TGTGCCGGTAAACAGATGAACACTGAAGCTTTCTTT.